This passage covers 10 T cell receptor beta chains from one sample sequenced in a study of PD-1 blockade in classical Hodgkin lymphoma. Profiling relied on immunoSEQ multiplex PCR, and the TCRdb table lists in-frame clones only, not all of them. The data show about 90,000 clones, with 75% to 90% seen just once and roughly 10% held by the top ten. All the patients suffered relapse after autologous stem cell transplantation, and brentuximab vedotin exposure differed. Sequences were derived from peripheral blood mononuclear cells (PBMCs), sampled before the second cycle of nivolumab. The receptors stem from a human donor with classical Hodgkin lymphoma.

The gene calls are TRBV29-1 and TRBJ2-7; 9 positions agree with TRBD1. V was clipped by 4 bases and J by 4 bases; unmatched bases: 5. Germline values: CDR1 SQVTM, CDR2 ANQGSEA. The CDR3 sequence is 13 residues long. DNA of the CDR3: TGCAGCGTTGCCACGGGACAGGGTTACGAGCAGTACTTC. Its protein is CSVATGQGYEQYF.

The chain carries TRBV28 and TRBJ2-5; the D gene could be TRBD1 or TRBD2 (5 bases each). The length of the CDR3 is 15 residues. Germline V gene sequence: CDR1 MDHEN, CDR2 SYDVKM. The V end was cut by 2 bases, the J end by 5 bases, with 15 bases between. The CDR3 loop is CASSLEGRHRETQYF. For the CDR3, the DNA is TGTGCCAGCAGTTTAGAGGGGCGTCACCGGGAGACCCAGTACTTC. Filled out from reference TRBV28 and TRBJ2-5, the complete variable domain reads DVKVTQSSRYLVKRTGEKVFLECVQDMDHENMFWYRQDPGLGLRLIYFSYDVKMKEKGDIPEGYSVSREKKERFSLILESASTNQTSMYLCASSLEGRHRETQYFGPGTRLLVL.

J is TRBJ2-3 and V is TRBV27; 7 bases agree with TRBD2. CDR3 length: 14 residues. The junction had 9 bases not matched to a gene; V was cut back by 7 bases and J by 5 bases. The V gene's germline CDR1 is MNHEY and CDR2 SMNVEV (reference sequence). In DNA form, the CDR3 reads TGTGCCAGCACCGGGGGAGGGCCGTTAGATACGCAGTATTTT. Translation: CASTGGGPLDTQYF.

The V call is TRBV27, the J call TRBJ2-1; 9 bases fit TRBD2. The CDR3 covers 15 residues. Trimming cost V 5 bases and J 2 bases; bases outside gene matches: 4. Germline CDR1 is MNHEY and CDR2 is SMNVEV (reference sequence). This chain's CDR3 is CASSRTSDPYNEQFF. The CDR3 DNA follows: TGTGCCAGCAGTCGGACTAGCGACCCCTACAATGAGCAGTTCTTC.

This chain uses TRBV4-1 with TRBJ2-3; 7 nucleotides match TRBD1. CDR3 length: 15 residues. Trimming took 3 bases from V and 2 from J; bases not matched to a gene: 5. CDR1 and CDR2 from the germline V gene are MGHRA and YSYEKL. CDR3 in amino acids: CASSHLGQITDTQYF. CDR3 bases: TGCGCCAGCAGCCACTTGGGACAGATCACAGATACGCAGTATTTT.

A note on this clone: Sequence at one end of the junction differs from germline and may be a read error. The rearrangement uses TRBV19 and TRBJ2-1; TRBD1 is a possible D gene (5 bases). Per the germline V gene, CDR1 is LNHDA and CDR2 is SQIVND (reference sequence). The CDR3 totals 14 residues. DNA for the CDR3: TGTGCCAGTAGTGTAGACAGTAACTACAATGAGCAGTTCTTC. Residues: CASSVDSNYNEQFF.

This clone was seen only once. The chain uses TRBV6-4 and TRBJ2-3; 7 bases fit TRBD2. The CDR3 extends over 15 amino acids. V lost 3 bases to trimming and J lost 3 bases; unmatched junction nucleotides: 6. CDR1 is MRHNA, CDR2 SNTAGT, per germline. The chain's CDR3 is CASSEMAGATDTQYF. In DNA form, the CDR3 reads TGTGCCAGCAGTGAAATGGCGGGAGCTACAGATACGCAGTATTTT.

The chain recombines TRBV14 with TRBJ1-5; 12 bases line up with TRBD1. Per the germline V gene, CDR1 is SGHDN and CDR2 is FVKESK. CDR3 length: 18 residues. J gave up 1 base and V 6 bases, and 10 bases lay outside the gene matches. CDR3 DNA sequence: TGTGCCAGCAGTTGTCGGGGACAGGGGGCAGTGAGCAATCAGCCCCAGCATTTT. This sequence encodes CASSCRGQGAVSNQPQHF. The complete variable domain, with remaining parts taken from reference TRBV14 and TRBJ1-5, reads EAGVTQFPSHSVIEKGQTVTLRCDPISGHDNLYWYRRVMGKEIKFLLHFVKESKQDESGMPNNRFLAERTGGTYSTLKVQPAELEDSGVYFCASSCRGQGAVSNQPQHFGDGTRLSIL.

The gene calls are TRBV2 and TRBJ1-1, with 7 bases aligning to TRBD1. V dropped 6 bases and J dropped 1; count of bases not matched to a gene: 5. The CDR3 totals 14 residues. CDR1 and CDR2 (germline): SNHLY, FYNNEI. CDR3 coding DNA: TGTGCCAGCAGGAGGGACAGCCCGAACACTGAAGCTTTCTTT. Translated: CASRRDSPNTEAFF. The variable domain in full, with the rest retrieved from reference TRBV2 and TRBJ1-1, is EPEVTQTPSHQVTQMGQEVILRCVPISNHLYFYWYRQILGQKVEFLVSFYNNEISEKSEIFDDQFSVERPDGSNFTLKIRSTKLEDSAMYFCASRRDSPNTEAFFGQGTRLTVV.

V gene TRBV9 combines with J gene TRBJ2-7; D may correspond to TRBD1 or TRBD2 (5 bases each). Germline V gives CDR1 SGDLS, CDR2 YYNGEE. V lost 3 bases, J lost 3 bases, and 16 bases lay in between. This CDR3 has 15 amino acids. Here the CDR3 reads CASSAGTVRVYEQYF. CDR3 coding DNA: TGTGCCAGCAGCGCTGGGACCGTAAGAGTCTACGAGCAGTACTTC. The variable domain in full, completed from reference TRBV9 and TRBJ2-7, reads DSGVTQTPKHLITATGQRVTLRCSPRSGDLSVYWYQQSLDQGLQFLIQYYNGEERAKGNILERFSAQQFPDLHSELNLSSLELGDSALYFCASSAGTVRVYEQYFGPGTRLTVT.